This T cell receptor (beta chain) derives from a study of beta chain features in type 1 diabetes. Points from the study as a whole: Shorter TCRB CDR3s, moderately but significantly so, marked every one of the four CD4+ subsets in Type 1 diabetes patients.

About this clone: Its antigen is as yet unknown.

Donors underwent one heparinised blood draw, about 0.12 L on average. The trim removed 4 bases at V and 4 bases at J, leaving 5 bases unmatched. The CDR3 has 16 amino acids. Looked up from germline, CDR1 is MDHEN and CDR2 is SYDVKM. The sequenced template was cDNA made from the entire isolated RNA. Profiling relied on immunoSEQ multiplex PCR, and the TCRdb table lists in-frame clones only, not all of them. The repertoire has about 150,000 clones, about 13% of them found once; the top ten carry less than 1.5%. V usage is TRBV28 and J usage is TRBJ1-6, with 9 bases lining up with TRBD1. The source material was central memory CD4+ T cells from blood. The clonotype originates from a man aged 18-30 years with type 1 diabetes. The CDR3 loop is CASSSDRGMYNSPLHF. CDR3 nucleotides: TGTGCCAGCAGTTCAGACAGGGGGATGTATAATTCACCCCTCCACTTT.